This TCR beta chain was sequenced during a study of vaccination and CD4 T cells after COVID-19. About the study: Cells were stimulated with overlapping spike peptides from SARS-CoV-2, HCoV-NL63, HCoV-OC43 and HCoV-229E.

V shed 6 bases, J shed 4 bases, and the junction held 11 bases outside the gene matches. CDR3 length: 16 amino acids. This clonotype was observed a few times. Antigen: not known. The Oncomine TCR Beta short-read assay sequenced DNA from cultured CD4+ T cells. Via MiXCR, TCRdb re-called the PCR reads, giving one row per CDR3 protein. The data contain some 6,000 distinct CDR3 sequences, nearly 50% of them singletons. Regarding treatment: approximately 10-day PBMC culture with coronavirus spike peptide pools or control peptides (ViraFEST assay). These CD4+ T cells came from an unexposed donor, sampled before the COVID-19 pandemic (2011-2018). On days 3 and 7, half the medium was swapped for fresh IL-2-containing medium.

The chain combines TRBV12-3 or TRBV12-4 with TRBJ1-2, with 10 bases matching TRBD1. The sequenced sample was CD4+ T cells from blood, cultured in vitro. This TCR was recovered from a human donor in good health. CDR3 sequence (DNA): TGTGCCAGCAGAGAGACAGGGGGCGGTAGGGGCTATGGCTACACCTTC. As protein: CASRETGGGRGYGYTF.